Presented here are 10 T cell receptor beta chains from one specimen sequenced in a study of cytomegalovirus exposure and HLA in healthy donors (TCRdb year 2017). Receptor libraries were prepared by the immunoSEQ multiplex PCR assay. For the multiplex PCR, a mixture combining 60 forward primers for TCR Vbeta segments and 13 reverse primers for TCR Jbeta segments was used. Drawn from immuneACCESS, this table holds only the in-frame rearrangements with V and J called that TCRdb kept. Clones are partly lost; checked studies trace under half to an unresolved V gene and leave the rest unexplained. The sample records about 190,000 clones, over 70% of which are singletons. The ten biggest clones cover approximately 1.6% of the sample. The sequencing input was PBMCs. These receptors all stem from a man between 35 and 55 years old in good health and CMV-seropositive.

This chain joins TRBV12-5 and TRBJ1-2; no clear D gene. CDR1 is LGHNT, CDR2 FRNRAP, per germline. Trimming cost V 0 bases and J 8 bases, with 13 bases left between them. The CDR3 runs to 14 residues. The CDR3 reads CASGLVEDSQGYTF. The CDR3 bases are TGTGCTAGTGGTTTGGTCGAGGATAGCCAGGGCTACACCTTC.

J is TRBJ1-3 and V is TRBV5-1; 9 bases agree with TRBD1. CDR1 is SGHRS, CDR2 YFSETQ, per germline. The CDR3 covers 18 residues. V lost 0 bases to trimming and J lost 4 bases; unmatched junction nucleotides: 11. CDR3 region: CASSLVQRDRVSGNTIYF. The DNA for the CDR3 is TGCGCCAGCAGCTTGGTCCAGCGGGACAGGGTATCGGGAAACACCATATATTTT.

The gene calls are TRBV19 and TRBJ1-2; D is ambiguous. Germline CDR1 reads LNHDA; CDR2 reads SQIVND (reference sequence). CDR3 length equals 13 residues. V was trimmed by 5 bases and J by 2 bases, leaving 9 bases between them. The CDR3: CASSLQFNYGYTF. The DNA for the CDR3 is TGTGCCAGTAGTCTACAGTTCAACTATGGCTACACCTTC.

This rearrangement joins TRBV11-1 to TRBJ1-1, with D unresolved. This CDR3 contains 16 residues. V was pared by 5 bases and J by 1 base, with 17 bases between. Germline CDR1 SGHAT, CDR2 FQDESV (reference sequence). The CDR3 DNA follows: TGTGCCAGCAGCCCATCAAGTGGGCGGGGGAACACTGAAGCTTTCTTT. Translation gives CASSPSSGRGNTEAFF.

This clone was seen a handful of times. The junction and the germline gene differ at one end; a read error may be behind it. The chain is built from TRBV7-9 and TRBJ1-5, with TRBD1 matching 7 bases. CDR1 is SEHNR, CDR2 FQNEAQ, per germline (reference sequence). CDR3 length: 16 amino acids. CDR3 sequence: CSSSLAGQDSNQPQHF. The CDR3 nucleotides are TGTTCCAGCAGCTTAGCCGGACAGGATAGCAATCAGCCCCAGCATTTT.

V gene TRBV11-3 combines with J gene TRBJ2-7, with D unresolved. V was clipped by 11 bases and J by 4 bases, with 15 bases between them. Germline CDR1 is SGHNT and CDR2 is YENEEA. The CDR3 runs to 12 residues. The CDR3 loop is CALPPQVYEQYF. CDR3 DNA sequence: TGTGCCCTGCCCCCGCAGGTTTACGAGCAGTACTTC.

This rearrangement joins TRBV12-5 to TRBJ2-7, with TRBD1 matching over 7 bases. CDR1 and CDR2 (germline): LGHNT, FRNRAP. The junction had 11 bases not matched to a gene; V was cut back by 7 bases and J by 8 bases. This CDR3 region has 13 residues. The CDR3 reads CASENDRQGQQYF. Written as DNA, the CDR3 is TGTGCTAGTGAAAACGACCGACAGGGCCAGCAGTACTTC.

The chain links TRBV28 to TRBJ2-7; TRBD1 matches at 8 bases. The CDR3 is 15 residues long. J lost 5 bases, V lost 3 bases, and 9 bases had no gene match. Germline CDR1 MDHEN, CDR2 SYDVKM. The CDR3 protein is CASSFPGQVTHEQYF. The CDR3 DNA sequence: TGTGCCAGCAGTTTCCCGGGACAGGTAACCCACGAGCAGTACTTC.

This rearrangement joins TRBV7-8 to TRBJ2-7, with 9 bases matching TRBD1. CDR3 length: 12 residues. Germline V gene lookup returns CDR1 SGHVS and CDR2 FQNEAQ. Losses at the gene ends were 6 bases for V and 6 bases for J; bases not matched to a gene: 3. This CDR3 is CASSPQGAEQYF. CDR3 DNA: TGTGCCAGCAGTCCACAGGGGGCCGAGCAGTACTTC.

The chain has TRBV6-5 and TRBJ1-3; D call uncertain. From germline, CDR1 is MNHEY and CDR2 SVGAGI. Deletions cut 7 bases from V and 3 bases from J, with 4 bases between. There are 11 residues in the CDR3. Written as DNA, the CDR3 is TGTGCCAGCACCGGTGGAAACACCATATATTTT. It codes for CASTGGNTIYF.